The next 25 T cell receptor beta chains were all read from a single sample in a study of blood T cell repertoires in COVID-19. Sequencing was performed with immunoSEQ multiplex PCR; in TCRdb, only in-frame clones are kept and a portion is missing. The sample includes 250,000 to 300,000 clones, approximately 90% of them seen just once. Sequenced input: PBMCs or T cells enriched from blood (not recorded which). These receptor sequences come from a man between 18 and 35 years old who had recovered from COVID-19.

The chain is built from TRBV19 and TRBJ1-3, with a tentative D call TRBD1 (6 bases). The CDR3 totals 17 residues. Germline CDR1 and CDR2: LNHDA and SQIVND (reference sequence). Trimming removed 5 bases from V and 0 bases from J, with 17 bases in between. The CDR3 loop reads CASSPTGLTFSGNTIYF. For the CDR3, the DNA is TGTGCCAGTAGTCCGACAGGACTGACCTTCTCTGGAAACACCATATATTTT.

With regard to this clone: The sample has other DNA sequences that encode this CDR3 too. The CDR3 DNA sequence: TGTGCCAGCAGTTTACCCGGAGGAGAAAAACTGTTTTTT. The encoded protein is CASSLPGGEKLFF. The gene calls are TRBV12-3 or TRBV12-4 and TRBJ1-4; no clear D. There are 13 residues in the CDR3. Trimming removed 2 bases at V and 8 bases at J, with 9 bases between.

This rearrangement joins TRBV11-1 to TRBJ2-5, with D tentatively TRBD2 (6 bases). This CDR3 is built from 15 residues. The ends were cut back, 3 bases at V and 1 base at J, with 12 bases in the middle. Germline lookup yields CDR1 SGHAT and CDR2 FQDESV (reference sequence). This CDR3 is CASSFGGAIQETQYF. Here the CDR3 DNA reads TGTGCCAGCAGCTTCGGAGGGGCCATCCAAGAGACCCAGTACTTC.

The V call is TRBV19, the J call TRBJ1-5; D perhaps matches TRBD1 (6 bases). Trimming left V 9 bases short and J 3 bases short, with 18 bases between. CDR1 is LNHDA and CDR2 is SQIVND in the germline V gene (reference sequence). The CDR3 length is 15 residues. CDR3 region: CASEIQGNHNQPQHF. For the CDR3, the DNA is TGTGCCAGCGAAATCCAGGGGAACCACAATCAGCCCCAGCATTTT.

The CDR3 loop reads CSVGLGPTKETQYF. CDR3 bases: TGCAGCGTTGGGCTGGGTCCGACTAAAGAGACCCAGTACTTC. The chain combines TRBV29-1 with TRBJ2-5; D possibly corresponds to TRBD2 (5 bases). CDR3 length equals 14 residues. V was cut by 4 bases and J by 3 bases, with 15 bases left in between. CDR1 SQVTM and CDR2 ANQGSEA come from the germline V gene.

J is TRBJ2-1 and V is TRBV28; TRBD2 aligns across 12 bases. CDR1 and CDR2 (germline): MDHEN, SYDVKM. This CDR3 comprises 17 residues. V lost 5 bases to trimming and J lost 2 bases; unmatched junction nucleotides: 7. CDR3 coding DNA: TGTGCCAGCAGTGCCTCGGGACTAGCGGGTCCCTACAATGAGCAGTTCTTC. Its protein product is CASSASGLAGPYNEQFF.

This clone has more than one count but fewer than ten. The chain carries TRBV5-1 and TRBJ1-2; tentatively, D is TRBD1 (5 bases). The germline gives CDR1 SGHRS, CDR2 YFSETQ. Trimming stripped 0 bases from V and 8 bases from J, with 14 bases between. The CDR3 contains 14 residues. In DNA, the CDR3 is TGCGCCAGCAGCTTGGCCGGGGGGAGAGAAGGCTACACCTTC. Its protein is CASSLAGGREGYTF.

The chain joins TRBV19 to TRBJ1-5, with unresolved D. CDR1 and CDR2 (germline): LNHDA, SQIVND (reference sequence). CDR3 size: 15 residues. The V end lost 2 bases, the J end lost 0 bases, and 8 bases lay between the germline ends. CDR3 coding DNA: TGTGCCAGTAGTATAAGAGGGTATAGCAATCAGCCCCAGCATTTT. It translates to CASSIRGYSNQPQHF.

The chain employs TRBV6-6 and TRBJ2-5, with 14 positions matching TRBD2. Germline V gene lookup returns CDR1 MNHNY and CDR2 SVGAGI (reference sequence). V trimming: 5 bases; J trimming: 4 bases; junction bases outside the gene matches: 9. The CDR3 is 17 residues long. The CDR3 DNA is TGTGCCAGCAGTCCGCCGACTAGCGGGAGGGCCGGAGAGACCCAGTACTTC. Translation: CASSPPTSGRAGETQYF.

This clone was detected only once. The chain employs TRBV19 and TRBJ1-5, with 11 bases matching TRBD1. Germline V gives CDR1 LNHDA, CDR2 SQIVND (reference sequence). The V and J ends lost 6 bases and 3 bases, in that order; junction bases with no gene match: 7. This CDR3 spans 16 amino acids. The CDR3 nucleotides read TGTGCCAGTAGACCGGGGACAGGGGGACTCAATCAGCCCCAGCATTTT. It codes for CASRPGTGGLNQPQHF.

The chain is built from TRBV4-2 and TRBJ1-2, with TRBD1 as a possible D gene (5 bases). There are 16 residues in the CDR3. CDR1 is LGHNA and CDR2 is YNFKEQ in the germline V gene. Trimming cost V 4 bases and J 6 bases, with 21 bases left between them. The chain's CDR3 is CASSPKGQGFFHGYTF. CDR3 DNA sequence: TGTGCCAGCAGCCCTAAGGGGCAGGGCTTCTTCCATGGCTACACCTTC.

This CDR3 reads CAWRGTGYTEAFF. The CDR3, as DNA: TGTGCCTGGAGGGGTACAGGGTACACTGAAGCTTTCTTT. The chain joins TRBV30 to TRBJ1-1; tentative D call: TRBD1 (6 bases). CDR1 and CDR2 (germline): GTSNPN, SVGIG (reference sequence). The CDR3 is made up of 13 amino acids. V gave up 3 bases and J gave up 3 bases, with 11 bases separating them.

J is TRBJ1-2 and V is TRBV19; 8 nucleotides line up with TRBD1. V was clipped by 0 bases and J by 4 bases; unmatched bases: 4. The CDR3 length is 15 residues. Germline V gives CDR1 LNHDA, CDR2 SQIVND (reference sequence). The CDR3 spells CASSIDPGTGYGYTF. Written as DNA, the CDR3 is TGTGCCAGTAGTATAGATCCCGGGACAGGCTATGGCTACACCTTC.

This chain joins TRBV30 and TRBJ1-1; the match to TRBD1 covers 9 bases. V lost 2 bases, J lost 4 bases, and 2 bases stayed unmatched. Per germline, CDR1 GTSNPN and CDR2 SVGIG (reference sequence). CDR3 size: 13 residues. The CDR3 loop reads CAWSRDRATEAFF. CDR3 sequence (DNA): TGTGCCTGGAGTCGGGACAGGGCCACTGAAGCTTTCTTT.

This clone was seen a handful of times. This chain uses TRBV28 with TRBJ1-2; TRBD1 agrees at 7 bases. The germline gives CDR1 MDHEN, CDR2 SYDVKM. The CDR3 runs to 16 residues. Trimming cost V 6 bases and J 2 bases; bases outside gene matches: 12. DNA of the CDR3: TGTGCCAGCAGCCGCCTCCACAGGGGAGCGAACTATGGCTACACCTTC. It yields the protein CASSRLHRGANYGYTF.

J is TRBJ1-3 and V is TRBV11-3; no reliable D call. V lost 4 bases, J lost 5 bases, and 9 bases lay in between. Germline values: CDR1 SGHNT, CDR2 YENEEA. This CDR3 spans 13 amino acids. CDR3 nucleotides: TGTGCCAGCAGCTCGGGAAGTCGAAACACCATATATTTT. Translated, it gives CASSSGSRNTIYF.

The chain uses TRBV28 and TRBJ2-6, with D possibly being TRBD1 (6 bases). The germline V gene has CDR1 MDHEN and CDR2 SYDVKM. The V and J ends lost 3 bases and 0 bases respectively, with 15 bases between them. CDR3 length equals 18 residues. The CDR3 DNA reads as TGTGCCAGCAGTTTTCCGGGCAGGGGCAACTCTGGGGCCAACGTCCTGACTTTC. Translated: CASSFPGRGNSGANVLTF.

This chain uses TRBV7-9 with TRBJ2-4; D possibly corresponds to TRBD2 (5 bases). CDR1 and CDR2 from the germline V gene are SEHNR and FQNEAQ (reference sequence). There are 18 residues in the CDR3. V was pared by 1 base and J by 1 base, with 17 bases between. CDR3 in DNA: TGTGCCAGCAGCTTAGAACGGGAAGGGAAACGGGCCAAAAACATTCAGTACTTC. Translation gives CASSLEREGKRAKNIQYF.

The V gene is TRBV21-1, the J gene TRBJ1-1; the table's TRBD1 call for D was not verified on the DNA. TRBV21-1 corresponds to a pseudogene. The CDR3 has 12 amino acids. This CDR3 reads CASSSRPNKAFF. The CDR3 DNA follows: TGTGCCAGCAGCAGCCGCCCCAACAAAGCTTTCTTT.

The V call is TRBV4-1, the J call TRBJ2-7; 9 nucleotides align to TRBD2. This CDR3 contains 15 residues. Germline CDR1 and CDR2: MGHRA and YSYEKL. V lost 2 bases and J lost 4; bases outside the gene matches: 6. The CDR3 reads CASSQQGGRVYEQYF. Written as DNA, the CDR3 is TGCGCCAGCAGCCAACAAGGCGGGAGGGTTTACGAGCAGTACTTC.

This clone was seen a handful of times. The gene calls are TRBV7-9 and TRBJ2-5; D remains unclear. Trimming took off 1 base at V and 5 bases at J, with 8 bases between the two ends. This CDR3 contains 13 residues. CDR1 is SEHNR, CDR2 FQNEAQ, per germline (reference sequence). The CDR3 DNA reads as TGTGCCAGCAGCTTAGGGCCTCTGGAGACCCAGTACTTC. Amino acid sequence: CASSLGPLETQYF. Together with reference TRBV7-9 and TRBJ2-5, the CDR3 gives the full variable domain: DTGVSQNPRHKITKRGQNVTFRCDPISEHNRLYWYRQTLGQGPEFLTYFQNEAQLEKSRLLSDRFSAERPKGSFSTLEIQRTEQGDSAMYLCASSLGPLETQYFGPGTRLLVL.

The chain is built from TRBV5-8 and TRBJ2-3; the D gene is possibly TRBD2 (5 bases). Germline CDR1 SGHTS, CDR2 YDEGEE. The CDR3 length is 15 residues. Between the trimmed V and J ends, which lost 0 bases and 1 base, there was a span of 9 bases. DNA for the CDR3: TGTGCCAGCAGCTTGGGTACGGAGGGCACAGATACGCAGTATTTT. Amino acids: CASSLGTEGTDTQYF.

The chain couples TRBV6-5 to TRBJ1-4; maybe TRBD1 (5 bases). CDR1 is MNHEY, CDR2 SVGAGI, per germline. The CDR3 runs to 14 residues. V lost 4 bases and J 8 bases, leaving 14 bases between the germline ends. DNA of the CDR3: TGTGCCAGCAGTTCCATCCAAAGGACAGAAAAACTGTTTTTT. Translating gives CASSSIQRTEKLFF.

J is TRBJ2-6 and V is TRBV19, with TRBD1 matching over 7 bases. Germline trimming cut 5 bases from V and 0 bases from J; bases unmatched to any gene: 13. The V gene's germline CDR1 is LNHDA and CDR2 SQIVND (reference sequence). This CDR3 contains 19 residues. The DNA of the CDR3 is TGTGCCAGTAGTCCTCAGTCCCCGGGACAGCTCTCTGGGGCCAACGTCCTGACTTTC. This translates into CASSPQSPGQLSGANVLTF.

The gene calls are TRBV30 and TRBJ2-7; TRBD1 is a possible D gene (5 bases). The V and J ends lost 3 bases and 4 bases respectively, with 10 bases between them. The germline gives CDR1 GTSNPN, CDR2 SVGIG (reference sequence). The CDR3 totals 12 residues. CDR3 nucleotides: TGTGCCTGGAGCATGACAGTATACGAGCAGTACTTC. It encodes CAWSMTVYEQYF.